This T cell receptor beta chain was recovered during a study of T cell clones after liver transplantation. Study in general: Three of eight recipients were HCV-positive; others had non-autoimmune, non-viral indications. Tolerance: complete withdrawal held at least one year, liver enzymes staying within twice normal. Study conclusions and caveats: Rather than being deleted, graft donor-reactive T cells may have moved into the graft. Post-transplant, graft-donor-reactive CD4 TCRbeta sequences in blood dropped significantly in 5 of 8 subjects.

This CDR3 comprises 12 residues. Germline CDR1 reads GTSNPN; CDR2 reads SVGIG (reference sequence). V lost 1 base and J 3 bases, leaving 7 bases between the germline ends. Libraries were prepared by immunoSEQ multiplex PCR; TCRdb keeps only in-frame clonotypes and omits some of them. The sample contains around 70,000 clones, over 90% of which appear only once. A note on this clone: What it binds is unknown.

The origin of this receptor is a human patient who received a liver transplant. Some T cells may arise from the graft donor. The specimen comprised CD4+ T cells from blood, sampled roughly 26 months after liver transplant. The V call is TRBV30, the J call TRBJ2-7; no firm D call. For the CDR3, the DNA is TGTGCCTGGAGTGAACAACGCTACGAGCAGTACTTC. Protein: CAWSEQRYEQYF.